This T cell receptor beta chain was sequenced in a study of T cell repertoires in cytomegalovirus infection. Looking at the study overall: CMV epitopes used comprised recently identified HLA-C-restricted ones and well-studied HLA-B-restricted ones. CMV infection plus the matching HLA type was flagged by public TCR beta signatures. Study results and limitations: Totalled public TCR beta family frequency picked out people who carried CMV plus the relevant HLA. Across the ex vivo response, the dominant clonotypes were HLA-C-restricted CMV-specific TCR beta clonotypes.

TCRdb called the reads again in MiXCR, with one record for every CDR3 protein. The data hold about half a million distinct CDR3 sequences, with about 42% observed a single time. The CDR3 contains 17 residues. CDR1 is SGHRS and CDR2 is YFSETQ in the germline V gene. V lost 4 bases and J lost 2, with 20 bases in between. Comment on this clonotype: The antigen is undetermined.

This clonotype was sampled from a human donor in good health (CMV status not recorded). Some clones in this sample may be carry-over from other donors' samples. V and J are TRBV5-1 and TRBJ2-3, with D possibly TRBD1 on 7 matching bases. Sequenced here: cultured PBMCs, sampled from culture after CMV antigen stimulation. This CDR3 reads CASSLGGTELYTDTQYF. The CDR3 DNA reads as TGCGCCAGCAGCCTTGGGGGGACAGAGCTGTACACAGATACGCAGTATTTT.